This T cell receptor beta chain comes out of a study of coeliac disease. As for the study in general: Each coeliac patient was active, refractory type I, or diet-controlled. Without high-resolution HLA typing, biased TRBV7-2 usage was queried. Study-wide findings and caveats: Lower clonality than controls marked TRB and TRG repertoires from active celiac intraepithelial and lamina propria samples. Most TRB amino acid sequences occurred in only one sample. The authors considered this approach unsuitable for unbiased detection of gliadin-specific T cells.

Germline CDR1 is ENHRY and CDR2 is SYGVKD. The ends were cut back, 7 bases at V and 0 bases at J, with 10 bases in the middle. The CDR3 contains 14 residues. By its share, this clone is medium-sized. Antigen: not known. The method was immunoSEQ multiplex PCR; TCRdb's version includes in-frame clones alone and lacks a portion of them. The data hold 3,500 to 5,000 clones, with 66% observed a single time. The clonotype comes from a woman younger than 30 with active celiac disease. This rearrangement joins TRBV10-3 to TRBJ1-3; no clear D gene. The specimen sequenced was intraepithelial lymphocytes from the gut. CDR3 amino acids: CAINDRDSGNTIYF. The CDR3 DNA follows: TGTGCCATCAATGACCGGGACTCTGGAAACACCATATATTTT.